This is a list of T cell receptor beta chains from one sample in a study of T cells in tuberculosis. Produced via immunoSEQ multiplex PCR; TCRdb's table is partial and in-frame only. Here the sample spans just under 45,000 clones, roughly 94% being singletons. The sample taken for sequencing was PBMCs. These receptors originate from a donor under 30 with latent tuberculosis or without tuberculosis infection. Some clones in this sample may be carry-over from other donors' samples. The CDR3 runs from the conserved cysteine through the conserved F or W. Fields, in order: J gene, clone size, V gene, D gene, CDR3 DNA, CDR3 protein. A D gene is named only where the DNA matches it firmly. Size is stated for part of the rows, as once, few or many counts, or as a class when the clone is expanded.

>TRBJ2-2|-|TRBV13|-
TGTGCCAGCAGCTTAGGCCCTAAGAACACCGGGGAGCTGTTTTTT
CASSLGPKNTGELFF
>TRBJ2-3|few|TRBV2|TRBD1
TGTGCCAGCAGCCCCGGACAGGGGAGAGATACGCAGTATTTT
CASSPGQGRDTQYF
>TRBJ1-2|once|TRBV7-3|-
TGTGCCAGCAGCTTACGGGGTGACTATGGCTACACCTTC
CASSLRGDYGYTF
>TRBJ2-1|-|TRBV28|TRBD2
TGTGCCAGCTCGACTAGCGGGAGATTGTCCTACAATGAGCAGTTCTTC
CASSTSGRLSYNEQFF
>TRBJ2-7|-|TRBV27|TRBD2
TGTGCCAGCAACGACGTCAGGTCTAGCGGGGAGTACGAGCAGTACTTC
CASNDVRSSGEYEQYF
>TRBJ1-1|few|TRBV7-2|-
TGTGCCAGCAGACCCTGGGCGGGACCGAACACTGAAGCTTTCTTT
CASRPWAGPNTEAFF
>TRBJ2-1|-|TRBV29-1|-
TGCAGCGTTGAGGGGCAGGGTGTCAACAATGAGCAGTTCTTC
CSVEGQGVNNEQFF
>TRBJ1-1|-|TRBV10-1|-
TGCGCCAGCAGTGGAGGTATTGGGGGGGCTGACACTGAAGCTTTCTTT
CASSGGIGGADTEAFF
>TRBJ1-4|-|TRBV9|TRBD1
TGTGCCAGCAGCTTCTCAGGGGGAAGTGCTAATGAAAAACTGTTTTTT
CASSFSGGSANEKLFF
>TRBJ2-5|-|TRBV19|TRBD2
TGTGCCAGTAGTAGTATCCTGGGACTAGCGGGAGAGACCCAGTACTTC
CASSSILGLAGETQYF
>TRBJ2-2|-|TRBV27|-
TGTGCCAGCAGTCCACGGGGCACCGGGGAGCTGTTTTTT
CASSPRGTGELFF
>TRBJ2-5|-|TRBV9|-
TGTGCCAGCAGCCCCAGGGCCCTAAGGGGGGAGACCCAGTACTTC
CASSPRALRGETQYF
>TRBJ2-1|-|TRBV5-4|TRBD2
TGTGCCAGCAGCTTGGCCGGCGGGAGGACCGATGATGAGCAGTTCTTC
CASSLAGGRTDDEQFF
>TRBJ1-2|-|TRBV7-2|-
TGTGCCAGCAGCTTTGGCAGGGGTGTCGACTACACCTTC
CASSFGRGVDYTF
>TRBJ2-2|-|TRBV6-5|-
TGTGCCAGCAGTCCCAGTCGTTCCGGGGAGCTGTTTTTT
CASSPSRSGELFF
>TRBJ1-1|-|TRBV28|TRBD1
TGTGCCAGCAGTTCTTACCGGACAGGGGGGACTGAAGCTTTCTTT
CASSSYRTGGTEAFF
>TRBJ2-7|once|TRBV19|-
TGTGCCAGTAGTAGGATGGGAGGAGGTAACGAGCAGTACTTC
CASSRMGGGNEQYF
>TRBJ1-2|-|TRBV14|-
TGTGCCAGCAGCCACCGAGAGACAGATGGCTACACCTTC
CASSHRETDGYTF
>TRBJ1-1|-|TRBV6-1|-
TGTGCCAGCAGATTGGGATACGGGGACACTGAAGCTTTCTTT
CASRLGYGDTEAFF
>TRBJ2-7|-|TRBV19|TRBD1
TGTGCCAGTAGTCGGGACAGGGGATACCACGAGCAGTACTTC
CASSRDRGYHEQYF
>TRBJ1-4|-|TRBV30|TRBD1
TGTGCCTGCTCTCAGGGGGCGGTGGAAGAAAAACTGTTTTTT
CACSQGAVEEKLFF
>TRBJ2-7|-|TRBV7-2|-
TGTGCCAGCAGCCGGCGGCAGGGTTACTACGAGCAGTACTTC
CASSRRQGYYEQYF
>TRBJ1-2|-|TRBV6-5|-
TGTGCCAGCAGAAAAAATGAGGGTGGCTACACCTTC
CASRKNEGGYTF
>TRBJ2-2|-|TRBV2|TRBD2
TGTGCCAGCAGTGAAGGGGTAGCGGGAGGGCGGGTCACCGGGGAGCTGTTTTTT
CASSEGVAGGRVTGELFF
>TRBJ2-3|-|TRBV9|TRBD2
TGTGCCAGCAGCGTAGAAGGACTAGCGGGGCCTAGCACAGATACGCAGTATTTT
CASSVEGLAGPSTDTQYF
>TRBJ2-7|-|TRBV11-2|-
TGTGCCAGCAGCTTGGGGGGAAGCGAATTCGAGCAGTACTTC
CASSLGGSEFEQYF
>TRBJ2-5|-|TRBV27|-
TGTGCCAGCAGTCCCGCCGGGAGTCTGGAGACCCAGTACTTC
CASSPAGSLETQYF
>TRBJ2-3|-|TRBV5-6|-
TGTGCCAGCAGCTTGGAGGCGGTAACGGTCGGACTTATCACAGATACGCAGTATTTT
CASSLEAVTVGLITDTQYF
>TRBJ1-4|-|TRBV6-5|TRBD1
TGTGCCAGCAGCCGGACAGGGGGGGAGGCGGAAAAACTGTTTTTT
CASSRTGGEAEKLFF
>TRBJ1-1|-|TRBV7-3|-
TGTGCCAGCAGCCGGGGGATGAACACTGAAGCTTTCTTT
CASSRGMNTEAFF
>TRBJ1-2|-|TRBV4-3|-
TGCGCCAGCAGCCAAGCCGCAGGGGATAGCTATGGCTACACCTTC
CASSQAAGDSYGYTF
>TRBJ1-2|-|TRBV5-6|TRBD1
TGTGCCAGCAGCCCCGTGGACAGGGGCTATGGCTACACCTTC
CASSPVDRGYGYTF
>TRBJ2-3|once|TRBV5-3|-
TGTGCTACCCAACAGGGAACCCGTAATACGCAGTATTTT
CATQQGTRNTQYF
>TRBJ2-6|once|TRBV14|TRBD1
TGTGCCAGCAGCCTCCGGGACAGGGGGTCACTACCTTACTCTGGGGCCAACGTCCTGACTTTC
CASSLRDRGSLPYSGANVLTF
>TRBJ2-1|-|TRBV27|TRBD2
TGTGCCAGCAGTTTATTGTCTAGCGGGAGGGCCGAGCAGTTCTTC
CASSLLSSGRAEQFF
>TRBJ2-7|-|TRBV28|-
TGTGCCAGCAGTGAGGGTATATCCTACGAGCAGTACTTC
CASSEGISYEQYF
>TRBJ2-7|few|TRBV6-1|-
TGTGCCAGCAGTGCCCCGGTGGACGAGCAGTACTTC
CASSAPVDEQYF
>TRBJ2-5|-|TRBV5-6|TRBD2
TGTGCCAGCAGCTATAGCGGGGCGAACCAAGAGACCCAGTACTTC
CASSYSGANQETQYF
>TRBJ1-5|-|TRBV6-6|-
TGTGCCAGCAGCGGAGGATTTGGCAATCAGCCCCAGCATTTT
CASSGGFGNQPQHF
>TRBJ2-7|-|TRBV5-1|TRBD2
TGCGCCAGCAGCTTGGCCTTGGGGGGGTACGAGCAGTACTTC
CASSLALGGYEQYF
>TRBJ2-7|few|TRBV4-2|TRBD2
TGTGCCAGCAGCCAAGGGGGGTCGTCGGCGGGAGGGCCCTCAGACGAGCAGTACTTC
CASSQGGSSAGGPSDEQYF
>TRBJ1-2|-|TRBV29-1|-
TGCAGCGTTGATGAGACAGTTTCGGGCTACACCTTC
CSVDETVSGYTF
>TRBJ1-2|once|TRBV19|-
TGTGCCAGTATGGAAGACAGCGTCTATGGCTACACCTTC
CASMEDSVYGYTF
>TRBJ2-5|-|TRBV29-1|-
TGCAGCGTTAACCACGGGAATCCTCTTGAGACCCAGTACTTC
CSVNHGNPLETQYF
>TRBJ2-7|once|TRBV29-1|-
TGCAGCGTTGCGGCGGACGAGCAGTACTTC
CSVAADEQYF
>TRBJ1-1|once|TRBV6-5|-
TGTGCCAGCAGTCGCGGCCCCGAGAAGGCTTTCTTT
CASSRGPEKAFF
>TRBJ1-1|-|TRBV15|-
TGTGCCACCAGCAGAGAACGGGTCGGGGAGATGAGCACTGAAGCTTTCTTT
CATSRERVGEMSTEAFF
>TRBJ1-1|-|TRBV11-2|-
TGTGCCAGCAGTCCTTACGGGAGTCCCACATCTGAAGCTTTCTTT
CASSPYGSPTSEAFF
>TRBJ2-5|-|TRBV30|TRBD2
TGTGCCTGGAGCCCCGGGACTAGCGGCCAGTGGACCCAGTACTTC
CAWSPGTSGQWTQYF